The source of this TCR beta chain is a study of yellow fever vaccine responses in identical twins. TCRdb processed the RT-PCR reads anew with MiXCR; each CDR3 protein has one entry. The repertoire holds around 13,000 distinct CDR3 sequences, about 88% seen once, with 0.65% to 0.7% in the top ten. V lost 4 bases and J 2 bases, leaving 9 bases between the germline ends. CDR1 ENHRY and CDR2 SYGVKD come from the germline V gene. The CDR3 is 14 residues long. This TCR was recovered from a woman under 30 who received the yellow fever vaccine. The sample in question was T cells from blood (PBMCs), unsorted or a sorted subset (not recorded which), obtained before or after yellow fever vaccination (not recorded which). This rearrangement joins TRBV10-3 to TRBJ1-5; D perhaps matches TRBD1 (5 bases). DNA for the CDR3: TGTGCCATCAGTGTGGGGGGTGGCAATCAGCCCCAGCATTTT. This encodes CAISVGGGNQPQHF.